The entry below describes one TCR beta chain. No antigen is known for it. The germline V gene has CDR1 PRHDT and CDR2 FYEKMQ (reference sequence). Trimming removed 6 bases from V and 10 bases from J, with 21 bases in between. This CDR3 is built from 14 residues. Sampling consisted of one heparinised blood draw per donor, averaging around 100 mL. All of the sorted populations showed purity greater than 95%. This specimen comes from a study of beta chain features in type 1 diabetes. Study-level results: There was a moderate but significant shortening of TCRB CDR3s in all four CD4+ subsets of Type 1 diabetes patients. Lower insertion and higher deletion counts appeared at VDJ junctions in type 1 diabetes patients.

Expressed TCRB transcripts were sequenced, since all the RNA that had been isolated was reverse transcribed. TCRdb's table, derived via immunoSEQ multiplex PCR, lists solely in-frame clones and lacks some. Of some 700,000 clones detected, about an eighth appear once; the ten largest clones hold 0.02% to 0.025%. This sequence joins TRBV13 and TRBJ1-1; a possible D gene is TRBD1 (6 bases). The sequenced material came from naive CD4+ T cells from blood. This receptor was identified in a man aged 18-30 years with type 1 diabetes. CDR3 nucleotide sequence: TGTGCCAGCAGTGGGATGAGTTCCTTACAGGGAGCTTTCTTT. The encoded protein is CASSGMSSLQGAFF.